The source of this TCR beta chain is a study of cytomegalovirus exposure and HLA in healthy donors. PCR amplification relied on 60 Vbeta primers (plus 13 Jbeta primers). Here immunoSEQ multiplex PCR was the method, and the copy in TCRdb shows in-frame clones only, minus some. The top ten clones hold around 4.9% of a sample with under 200,000 clones, more than 70% of them seen once. CDR3 length: 12 residues. Germline values: CDR1 MDHEN, CDR2 SYDVKM. V lost 6 bases to trimming and J lost 6 bases, with 6 bases between them. The specimen sequenced was PBMCs. This chain links TRBV28 with TRBJ1-6, with D unclear. The TCR comes from a male donor in good health and CMV-seronegative. CDR3 DNA sequence: TGTGCCAGCAGGACACGTAATTCACCCCTCCACTTT. This translates into CASRTRNSPLHF.